The T cell receptor (beta chain) described here comes from a study of human T cells and chemical hapten exposure (dated by TCRdb to the early 2020s). The study in broad terms: For sensitization, 2% DPC in acetone was applied to an approximately 2 cm by approximately 2 cm area of upper inner arm skin. This study followed changes in the peripheral blood TCR repertoire in vivo during primary and secondary sensitization of alopecia patients to the hapten diphenylcyclopropenone (DPC). Blood was sampled from patients pre-sensitization (week 0) and at 2, 6 and about 24 weeks after DPC sensitization. Alopecia areata with under or over 50% scalp involvement, alopecia totalis and alopecia universalis were represented in the patient cohort, which was mostly female. Patch tests used Finn chambers with 0.01% DPC on the upper back, scored after 6 days by International Contact Dermatitis Research Group standards. For TCR sequencing, blood came from 25 to 35 alopecia patients at anywhere from one to four time points (pre-sensitization, 2, 6 and 24 weeks). Libraries were pooled for sequencing, and variation in per-sample TCR yields was attributed mainly to small differences in library volumes within the pool. Throughout the study period of approximately 23 weeks, patients also received therapeutic DPC doses to the scalp every week.

This clonotype was picked up a small number of times. Its antigen is not yet known. There are no base qualities to consult, and no much larger clone falls within one base. Paper-wide results and their limitations: Patch test score correlated positively with the number of PT1 expanded TCRs, reaching significance at thresholds 8, 16 and 32 but not at 4. Expanded TCRs formed significantly more large CDR3 similarity clusters than pre-sensitization or healthy control sets, consistent with antigen-driven responses. After repeated subsampling, the strength of the expansion versus patch-test correlation and the threshold at which it became significant changed. DPC sensitization did not change the number of TCRs with a frequency above 1 in 1000, and there was no evidence of changes in global repertoire structure. Because every patient had alopecia, a presumed autoimmune disease, the patients' immune response might differ from that of healthy individuals.

Library prep was done by RACE. TCRdb lists the instrument as NextSeq 500. During library preparation, unique molecular identifiers were attached to individual cDNA molecules so that TCRs could be counted quantitatively and reproducibly. From each blood RNA sample, both TCR alpha and TCR beta chains were sequenced. The authors' analysis ran thus. Samples had a median of about 96,000 TCRs, with a range from about 23,224 to 750,000. V, J and CDR3 annotation of the TCR reads was performed with the Decombinator software suite. To make PS versus PT1 abundance plots, every sample was subsampled to the same number of TCRs (28,000). TCRs were defined as expanded if absent before sensitization and observed at least eight times at the 2-week time point. TCRdb redid the processing of the public reads, applying fastp at Q25 and MiXCR, and retained in-frame beta chains. Each entry is one CDR3 protein sequence, shown with its most common DNA and genes. The V and J calls and clone size come from TCRdb's table, not from the authors' own analysis. This sample gives around 380,000 distinct CDR3 sequences in total; 4% to 5.5% of them show up just once. The ten largest clones represent over 2% of the sample.

The cysteine opens and the phenylalanine closes a CDR3 of 13 amino acids. Of the read, only the CDR3 DNA is kept; its 39 bases are in frame from base 1. The V end loses 7 bases and the J end loses 4 bases, and a stretch of 14 bases separates them. The germline V gene encodes CDR1 MDHEN and CDR2 SYDVKM. The intended sense of this specimen's time point label: patch test 1, 2 weeks after DPC sensitization. Reading the label with the study, this specimen's treatment or condition is: therapeutic diphenylcyclopropenone sensitization with weekly scalp DPC. At every patch-test visit, the blood draw took place before the patch test was put on. To be eligible, patients had to be aged 18 to 70, diagnosed with alopecia and judged suitable for DPC therapy, while pregnant patients were excluded. Total RNA was isolated from unfractionated whole blood collected in Tempus Blood RNA tubes.

The sequence links TRBV28 to TRBJ2-7; the D gene is unclear. This clonotype originated in a woman aged 50 to 60 with alopecia areata. Some clones in this sample may be carry-over from other donors' samples. This specimen was whole blood, taken in connection with sensitization to the hapten diphenylcyclopropenone (DPC). The CDR3 in this case is CASITFDGYEQYF. The DNA sequence is given as TGTGCCAGCATTACCTTCGACGGATACGAGCAGTACTTC.